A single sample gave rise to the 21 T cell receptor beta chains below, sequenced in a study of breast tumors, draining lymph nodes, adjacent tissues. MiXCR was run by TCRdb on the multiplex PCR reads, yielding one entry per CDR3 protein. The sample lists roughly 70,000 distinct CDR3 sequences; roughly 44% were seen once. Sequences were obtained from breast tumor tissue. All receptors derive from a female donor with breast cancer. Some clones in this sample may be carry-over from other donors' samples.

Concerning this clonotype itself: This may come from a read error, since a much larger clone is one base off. In DNA form, the CDR3 reads TGTGCCAGCAGTTTATCCCCAGGGACCTGTGGCTACACCTTC. Its translation is CASSLSPGTCGYTF. The chain couples TRBV27 to TRBJ1-2; D is possibly TRBD1 (5 bases). CDR1 and CDR2 from the germline V gene are MNHEY and SMNVEV (reference sequence). The CDR3 is made up of 14 amino acids. Trimming left V 0 bases short and J 7 bases short, with 12 bases between.

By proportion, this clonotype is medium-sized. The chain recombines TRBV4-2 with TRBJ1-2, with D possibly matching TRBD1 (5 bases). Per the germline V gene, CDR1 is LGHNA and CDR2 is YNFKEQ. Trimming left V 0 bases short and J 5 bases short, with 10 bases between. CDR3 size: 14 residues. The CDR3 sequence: CASSQDSREYGYTF. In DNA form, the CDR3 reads TGTGCCAGCAGCCAAGACTCCAGGGAGTATGGCTACACCTTC.

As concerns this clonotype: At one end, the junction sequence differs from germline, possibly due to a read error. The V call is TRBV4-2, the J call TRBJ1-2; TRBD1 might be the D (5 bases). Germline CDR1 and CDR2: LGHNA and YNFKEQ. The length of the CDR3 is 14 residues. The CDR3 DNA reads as TGTGTCAGCAGCCAAGACTCCAGGGAGTACGGCTACACTTTC. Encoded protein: CVSSQDSREYGYTF.

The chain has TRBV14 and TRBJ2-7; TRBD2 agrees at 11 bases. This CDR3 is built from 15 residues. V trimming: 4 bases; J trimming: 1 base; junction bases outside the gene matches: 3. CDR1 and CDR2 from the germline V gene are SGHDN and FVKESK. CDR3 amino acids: CASSRRTSGSYEQYF. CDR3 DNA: TGTGCCAGCAGCCGACGGACTAGCGGGTCCTACGAGCAGTACTTC.

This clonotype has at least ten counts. The CDR3 region is CATTGGNQPQHF. As DNA, the CDR3 is TGTGCCACGACAGGGGGCAATCAGCCCCAGCATTTT. The V call is TRBV6-1, the J call TRBJ1-5; 8 nucleotides agree with TRBD1. The V gene end was trimmed by 10 bases and the J gene end by 2 bases; junction bases not matched to a gene: 1. Germline CDR1 and CDR2: MNHNS and SASEGT. This CDR3 contains 12 residues.

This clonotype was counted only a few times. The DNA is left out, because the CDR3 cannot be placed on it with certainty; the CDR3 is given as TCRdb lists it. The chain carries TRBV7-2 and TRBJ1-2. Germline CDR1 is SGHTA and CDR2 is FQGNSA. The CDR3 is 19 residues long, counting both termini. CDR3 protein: CASSFYICSASLQHYGYTF.

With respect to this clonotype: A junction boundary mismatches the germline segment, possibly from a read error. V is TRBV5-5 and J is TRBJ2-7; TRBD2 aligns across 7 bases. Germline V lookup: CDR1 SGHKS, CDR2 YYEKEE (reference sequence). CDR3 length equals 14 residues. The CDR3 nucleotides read TGTGCCTGCAGTGTATGGTGCGGGAGTTACGAGCAGTACTTC. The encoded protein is CACSVWCGSYEQYF.

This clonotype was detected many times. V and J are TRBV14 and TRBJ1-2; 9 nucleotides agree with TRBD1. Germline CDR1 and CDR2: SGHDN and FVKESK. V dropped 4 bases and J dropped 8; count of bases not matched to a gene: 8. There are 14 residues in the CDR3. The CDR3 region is CASSRGQGWRGYTF. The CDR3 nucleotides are TGTGCCAGCAGCCGAGGACAGGGGTGGAGGGGCTACACCTTC.

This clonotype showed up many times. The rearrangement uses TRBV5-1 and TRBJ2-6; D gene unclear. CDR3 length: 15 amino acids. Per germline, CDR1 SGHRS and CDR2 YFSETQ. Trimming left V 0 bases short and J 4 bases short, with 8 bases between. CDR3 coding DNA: TGCGCCAGCAGCTTGGCCCCAACCGGGGCCAACGTCCTGACTTTC. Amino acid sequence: CASSLAPTGANVLTF.

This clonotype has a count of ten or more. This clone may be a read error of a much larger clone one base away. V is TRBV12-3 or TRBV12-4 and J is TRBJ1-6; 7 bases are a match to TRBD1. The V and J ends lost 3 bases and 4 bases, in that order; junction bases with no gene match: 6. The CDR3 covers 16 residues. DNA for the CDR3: TGTGCCAGCAGTTTCGTCCCGACAGGGTATAATTCACCCCTCCACTTT. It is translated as CASSFVPTGYNSPLHF.

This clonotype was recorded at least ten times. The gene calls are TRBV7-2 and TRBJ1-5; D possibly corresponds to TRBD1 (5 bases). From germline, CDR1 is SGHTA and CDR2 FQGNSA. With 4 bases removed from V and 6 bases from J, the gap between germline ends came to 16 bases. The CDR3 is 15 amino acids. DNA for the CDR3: TGTGCCAGCAGCTATAAGGTTGGAGGGGTTCAGCCCCAGCATTTT. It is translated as CASSYKVGGVQPQHF.

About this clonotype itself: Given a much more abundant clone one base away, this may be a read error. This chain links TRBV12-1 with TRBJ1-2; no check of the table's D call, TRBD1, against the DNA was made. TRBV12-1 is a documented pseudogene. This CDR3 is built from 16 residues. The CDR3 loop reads CASSTGQGPKSYGYTF. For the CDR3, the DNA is TGTGCCAGCAGCACGGGACAGGGGCCAAAGAGCTATGGCTACACCTTC.

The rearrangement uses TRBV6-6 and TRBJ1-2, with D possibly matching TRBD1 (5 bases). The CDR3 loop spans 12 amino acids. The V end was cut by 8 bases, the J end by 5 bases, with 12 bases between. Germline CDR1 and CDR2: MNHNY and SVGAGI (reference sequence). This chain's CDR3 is CASRIWGYGYTF. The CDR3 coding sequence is TGTGCCAGCCGTATCTGGGGGTATGGCTACACCTTC.

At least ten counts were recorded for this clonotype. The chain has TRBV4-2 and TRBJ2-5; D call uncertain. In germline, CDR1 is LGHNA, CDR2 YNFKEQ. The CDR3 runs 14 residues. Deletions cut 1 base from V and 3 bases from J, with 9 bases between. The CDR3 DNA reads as TGTGCCAGCAGCCAAGGAAACAGTAAAGAGACCCAGTACTTC. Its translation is CASSQGNSKETQYF.

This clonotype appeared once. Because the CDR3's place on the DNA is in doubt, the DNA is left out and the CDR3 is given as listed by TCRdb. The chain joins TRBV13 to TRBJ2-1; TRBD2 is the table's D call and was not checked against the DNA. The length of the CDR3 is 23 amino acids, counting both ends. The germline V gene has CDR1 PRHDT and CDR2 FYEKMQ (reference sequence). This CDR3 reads CASSLYLCSVEVAGGPSYNEQFF.

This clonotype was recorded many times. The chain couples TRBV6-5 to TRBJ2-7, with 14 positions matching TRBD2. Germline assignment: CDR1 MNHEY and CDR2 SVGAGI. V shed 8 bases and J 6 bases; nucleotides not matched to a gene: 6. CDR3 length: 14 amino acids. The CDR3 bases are TGTGCCAGCGGACTAGCGGGAGGTTTAGGCGAGCAGTACTTC. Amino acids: CASGLAGGLGEQYF.

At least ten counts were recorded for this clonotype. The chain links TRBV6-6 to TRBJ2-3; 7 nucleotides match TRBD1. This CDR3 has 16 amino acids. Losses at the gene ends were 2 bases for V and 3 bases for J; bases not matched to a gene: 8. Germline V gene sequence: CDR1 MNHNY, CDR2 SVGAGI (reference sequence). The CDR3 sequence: CASSYGLAGGTDTQYF. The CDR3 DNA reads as TGTGCCAGCAGTTACGGGCTAGCAGGGGGTACAGATACGCAGTATTTT.

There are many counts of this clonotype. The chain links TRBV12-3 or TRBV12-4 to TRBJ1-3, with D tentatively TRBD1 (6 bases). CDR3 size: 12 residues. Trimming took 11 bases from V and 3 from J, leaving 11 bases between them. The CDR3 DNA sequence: TGTGCCGCAACAGGGTTTGGAAACACCATATATTTT. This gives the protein CAATGFGNTIYF.

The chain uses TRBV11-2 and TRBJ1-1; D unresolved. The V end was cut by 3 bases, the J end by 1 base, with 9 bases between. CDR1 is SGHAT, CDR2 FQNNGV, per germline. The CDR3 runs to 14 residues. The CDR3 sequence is CASSFGQPNTEAFF. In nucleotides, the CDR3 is TGTGCCAGCAGCTTCGGGCAGCCGAACACTGAAGCTTTCTTT. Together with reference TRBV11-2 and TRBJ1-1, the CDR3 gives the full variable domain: EAGVAQSPRYKIIEKRQSVAFWCNPISGHATLYWYQQILGQGPKLLIQFQNNGVVDDSQLPKDRFSAERLKGVDSTLKIQPAKLEDSAVYLCASSFGQPNTEAFFGQGTRLTVV.

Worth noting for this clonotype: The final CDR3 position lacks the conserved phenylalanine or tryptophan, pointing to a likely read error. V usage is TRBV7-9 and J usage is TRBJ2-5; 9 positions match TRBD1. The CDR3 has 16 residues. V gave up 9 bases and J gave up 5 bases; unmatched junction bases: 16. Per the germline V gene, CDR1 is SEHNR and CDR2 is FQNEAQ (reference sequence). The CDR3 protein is CASSTGTGWGGETQYL. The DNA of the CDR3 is TGTGCCAGTAGTACCGGGACAGGGTGGGGGGGGGAGACCCAGTACCTC.

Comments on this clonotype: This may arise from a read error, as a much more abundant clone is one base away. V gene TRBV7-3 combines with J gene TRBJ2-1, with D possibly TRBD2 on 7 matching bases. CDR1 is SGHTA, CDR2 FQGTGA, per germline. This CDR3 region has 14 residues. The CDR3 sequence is CAGSPRGGYNEQFF. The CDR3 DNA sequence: TGTGCCGGCAGCCCTAGGGGGGGCTACAATGAGCAGTTCTTC.